This TCR beta chain was captured by sequencing in a study of shared clonotypes between healthy human individuals. Findings and caveats of the study: It was anticipated that sequencing depth would influence how many clonotypes donors shared.

As concerns this clone: No antigen is known for it. A read error may explain this, as a much larger clone is one base away.

DNA input for the unsorted PBMC replicate PCRs was 250 to 350 ng, roughly 33,000 T cell genomes. Repertoires were generated with immunoSEQ multiplex PCR, while TCRdb's copy carries only in-frame clones and drops some. The sample holds approximately 440,000 clones, 75% to 80% seen once. Deletions cut 0 bases from V and 9 bases from J, with 12 bases between. Germline loops: CDR1 SEHNR, CDR2 FQNEAQ (reference sequence). The CDR3 has 14 residues. The chain has TRBV7-9 and TRBJ2-1, with D possibly being TRBD2 (5 bases). The clonotype originates from a woman aged 40-49 years in good health. Some clones in this sample may be carry-over from other donors' samples. The sample taken for sequencing was PBMCs. The CDR3 protein is CASSLAGENSEQFF. In DNA, the CDR3 is TGTGCCAGCAGCTTAGCGGGAGAGAACAGTGAGCAGTTCTTC.